This T cell receptor beta chain was sequenced during a study of cytomegalovirus exposure and HLA in healthy donors. Study context: There were approximately 80 million unique TCRs (from HLA-typed donors) in an early data release.

A note on this clone: Its antigen remains unidentified.

General observations from the study: In vitro confirmation showed a few CMV-associated chains to be CMV antigen specific.

Amplification used 60 Vbeta primers and 13 Jbeta primers. Profiled with immunoSEQ multiplex PCR; TCRdb holds only in-frame clones, not every one. The data contain around 150,000 clones, nearly 80% of them singletons. This CDR3 has 18 amino acids. From germline, CDR1 is SEHNR and CDR2 FQNEAQ (reference sequence). V was clipped by 3 bases and J by 1 base; unmatched bases: 10. The rearrangement links TRBV7-9 to TRBJ2-3; TRBD2 matches 10 bases. The TCR was taken from a woman in her thirties or forties in good health and CMV-seronegative. Sequences were obtained from PBMCs. The CDR3 nucleotides are TGTGCCAGCAGCTTCCCACCCCGACTAGCGGGTCGCACAGATACGCAGTATTTT. Protein: CASSFPPRLAGRTDTQYF. Together with reference TRBV7-9 and TRBJ2-3, the CDR3 gives the full variable domain: DTGVSQNPRHKITKRGQNVTFRCDPISEHNRLYWYRQTLGQGPEFLTYFQNEAQLEKSRLLSDRFSAERPKGSFSTLEIQRTEQGDSAMYLCASSFPPRLAGRTDTQYFGPGTRLTVL.